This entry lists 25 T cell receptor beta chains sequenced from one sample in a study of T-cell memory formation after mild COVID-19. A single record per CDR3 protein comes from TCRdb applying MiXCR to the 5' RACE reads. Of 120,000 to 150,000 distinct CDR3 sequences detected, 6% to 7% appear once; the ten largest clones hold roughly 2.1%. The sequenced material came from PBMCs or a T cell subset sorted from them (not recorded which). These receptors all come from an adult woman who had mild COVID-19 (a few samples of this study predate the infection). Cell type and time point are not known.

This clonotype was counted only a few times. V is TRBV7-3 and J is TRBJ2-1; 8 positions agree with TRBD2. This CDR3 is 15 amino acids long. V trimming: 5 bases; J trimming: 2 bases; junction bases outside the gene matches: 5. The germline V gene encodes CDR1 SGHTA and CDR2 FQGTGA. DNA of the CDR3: TGTGCCAGCAGCCCCACGGGAGGGCCCTACAATGAGCAGTTCTTC. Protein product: CASSPTGGPYNEQFF.

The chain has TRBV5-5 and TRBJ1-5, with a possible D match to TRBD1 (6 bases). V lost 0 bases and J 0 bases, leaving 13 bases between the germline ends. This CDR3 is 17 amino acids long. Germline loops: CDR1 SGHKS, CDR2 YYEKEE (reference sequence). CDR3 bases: TGTGCCAGCAGCTTGGGACAGGCGATTTATAGCAATCAGCCCCAGCATTTT. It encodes CASSLGQAIYSNQPQHF.

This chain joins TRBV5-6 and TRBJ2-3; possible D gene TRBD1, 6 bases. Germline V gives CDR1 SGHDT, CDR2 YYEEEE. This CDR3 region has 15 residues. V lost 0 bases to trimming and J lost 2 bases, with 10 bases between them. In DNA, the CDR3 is TGTGCCAGCAGCTTGGCTGACAGGTTCACAGATACGCAGTATTTT. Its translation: CASSLADRFTDTQYF.

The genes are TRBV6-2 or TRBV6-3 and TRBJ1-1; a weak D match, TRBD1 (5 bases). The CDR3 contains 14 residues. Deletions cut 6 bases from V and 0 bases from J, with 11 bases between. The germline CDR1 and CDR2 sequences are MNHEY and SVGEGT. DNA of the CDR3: TGTGCCAGCAGCCGACAGAGTATGAACACTGAAGCTTTCTTT. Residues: CASSRQSMNTEAFF.

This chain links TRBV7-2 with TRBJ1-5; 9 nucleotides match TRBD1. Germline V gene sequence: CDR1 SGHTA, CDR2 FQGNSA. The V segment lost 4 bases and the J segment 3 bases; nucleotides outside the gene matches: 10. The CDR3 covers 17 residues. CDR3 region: CASSSQTGGTSNQPQHF. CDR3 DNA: TGTGCCAGCAGCTCCCAGACAGGGGGGACGTCCAATCAGCCCCAGCATTTT.

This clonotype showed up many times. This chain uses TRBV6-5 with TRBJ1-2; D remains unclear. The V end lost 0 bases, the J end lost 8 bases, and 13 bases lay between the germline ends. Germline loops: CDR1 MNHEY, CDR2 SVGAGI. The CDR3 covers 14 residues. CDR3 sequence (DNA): TGTGCCAGCAGTTACTCTCTCCTCAACCGGGGCTACACCTTC. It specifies CASSYSLLNRGYTF.

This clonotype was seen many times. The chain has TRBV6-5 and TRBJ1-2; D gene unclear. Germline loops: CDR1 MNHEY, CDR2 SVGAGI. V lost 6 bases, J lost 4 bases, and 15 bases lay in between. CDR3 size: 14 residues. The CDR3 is CASSPVGFFYGYTF. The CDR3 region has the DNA TGTGCCAGCAGCCCCGTAGGGTTTTTCTATGGCTACACCTTC.

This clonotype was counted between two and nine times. The CDR3 DNA reads TGTGCCAGTAGAAAGGTACCCACAGATACGCAGTATTTT. This encodes CASRKVPTDTQYF. The chain joins TRBV19 to TRBJ2-3, with unresolved D. This CDR3 spans 13 amino acids. CDR1 is LNHDA, CDR2 SQIVND, per germline (reference sequence). The ends were cut back, 6 bases at V and 2 bases at J, with 9 bases in the middle.

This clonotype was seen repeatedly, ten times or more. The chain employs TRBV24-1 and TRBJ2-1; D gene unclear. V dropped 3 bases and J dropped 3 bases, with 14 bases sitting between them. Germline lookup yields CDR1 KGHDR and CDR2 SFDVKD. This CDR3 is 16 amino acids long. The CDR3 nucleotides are TGTGCCACCAGTGATCCCCGAGGCAGGCGCTACAATGAGCAGTTCTTC. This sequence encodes CATSDPRGRRYNEQFF.

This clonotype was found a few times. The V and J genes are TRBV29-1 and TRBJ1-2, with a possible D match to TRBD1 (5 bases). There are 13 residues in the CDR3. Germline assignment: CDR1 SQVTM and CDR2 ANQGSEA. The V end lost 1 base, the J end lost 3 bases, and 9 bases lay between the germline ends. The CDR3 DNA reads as TGCAGCGTTGAAGGAGACAGAGACTATGGCTACACCTTC. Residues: CSVEGDRDYGYTF.

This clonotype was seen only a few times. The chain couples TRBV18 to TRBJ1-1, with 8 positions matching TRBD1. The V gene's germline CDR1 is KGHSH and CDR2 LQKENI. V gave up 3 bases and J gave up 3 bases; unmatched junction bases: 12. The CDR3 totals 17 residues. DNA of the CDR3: TGTGCCAGCTCACCCCGGACAGGGACAACGGGGTACACTGAAGCTTTCTTT. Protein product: CASSPRTGTTGYTEAFF.

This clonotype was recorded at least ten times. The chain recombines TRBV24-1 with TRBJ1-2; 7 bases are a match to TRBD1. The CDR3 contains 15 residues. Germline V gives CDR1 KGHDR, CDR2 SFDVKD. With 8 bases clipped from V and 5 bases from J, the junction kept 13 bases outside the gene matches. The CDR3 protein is CATKDSSSGGYGYTF. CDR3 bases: TGTGCCACCAAGGACTCTTCCTCAGGGGGGTATGGCTACACCTTC.

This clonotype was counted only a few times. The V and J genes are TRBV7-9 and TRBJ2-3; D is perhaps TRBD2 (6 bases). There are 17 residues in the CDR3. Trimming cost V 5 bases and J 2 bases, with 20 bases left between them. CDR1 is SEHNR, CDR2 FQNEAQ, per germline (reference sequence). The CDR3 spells CASSPGTPSPYTDTQYF. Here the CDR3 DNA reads TGTGCCAGCAGCCCCGGGACTCCCTCCCCTTACACAGATACGCAGTATTTT.

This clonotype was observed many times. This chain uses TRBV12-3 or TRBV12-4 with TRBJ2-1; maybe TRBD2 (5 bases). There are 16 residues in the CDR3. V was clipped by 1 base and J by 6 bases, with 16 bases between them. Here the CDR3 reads CASSLVHRGPRNEQFF. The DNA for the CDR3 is TGTGCCAGCAGTTTAGTGCACAGAGGGCCTCGCAATGAGCAGTTCTTC.

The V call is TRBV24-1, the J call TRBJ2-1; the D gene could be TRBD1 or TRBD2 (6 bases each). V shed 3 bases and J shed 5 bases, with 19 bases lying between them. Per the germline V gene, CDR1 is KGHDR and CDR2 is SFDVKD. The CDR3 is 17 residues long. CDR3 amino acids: CATSDPPGRGGHNEQFF. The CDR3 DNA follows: TGTGCCACCAGTGATCCCCCAGGTCGAGGGGGGCACAATGAGCAGTTCTTC.

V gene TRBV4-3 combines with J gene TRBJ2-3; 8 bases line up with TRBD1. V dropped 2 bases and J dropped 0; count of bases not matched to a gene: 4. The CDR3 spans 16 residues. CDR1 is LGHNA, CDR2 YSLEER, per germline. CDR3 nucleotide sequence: TGCGCCAGCAGCCAAAGGACAGGGATTAGCACAGATACGCAGTATTTT. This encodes CASSQRTGISTDTQYF.

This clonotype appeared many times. DNA of the CDR3: TGCGCCAGCAGCTTGGACAGGGCGGACACTGAAGCTTTCTTT. This codes for CASSLDRADTEAFF. The chain links TRBV5-1 to TRBJ1-1; a possible D gene is TRBD1 (6 bases). V lost 0 bases and J 3 bases, leaving 9 bases between the germline ends. The CDR3 is made up of 14 amino acids. Per germline, CDR1 SGHRS and CDR2 YFSETQ.

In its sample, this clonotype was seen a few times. The CDR3 sequence is CASSLITSGGTQYF. CDR3 nucleotides: TGTGCCAGCAGCTTGATTACTAGCGGGGGCACCCAGTACTTC. The V and J genes are TRBV7-2 and TRBJ2-5, with TRBD2 matching over 11 bases. The CDR3 is 14 residues long. Germline values: CDR1 SGHTA, CDR2 FQGNSA. With 3 bases clipped from V and 8 bases from J, the junction kept 5 bases outside the gene matches.

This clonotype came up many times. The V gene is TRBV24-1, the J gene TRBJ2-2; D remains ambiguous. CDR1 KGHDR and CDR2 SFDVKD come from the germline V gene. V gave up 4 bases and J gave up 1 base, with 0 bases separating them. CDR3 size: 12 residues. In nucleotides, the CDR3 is TGTGCCACCAGTGAGAACACCGGGGAGCTGTTTTTT. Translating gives CATSENTGELFF.

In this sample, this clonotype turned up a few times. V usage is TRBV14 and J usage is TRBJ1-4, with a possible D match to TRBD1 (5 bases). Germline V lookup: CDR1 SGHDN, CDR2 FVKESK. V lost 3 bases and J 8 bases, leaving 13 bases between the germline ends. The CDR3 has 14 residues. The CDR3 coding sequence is TGTGCCAGCAGCCACCTGGCCAGGGAGGAAAAACTGTTTTTT. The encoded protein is CASSHLAREEKLFF.

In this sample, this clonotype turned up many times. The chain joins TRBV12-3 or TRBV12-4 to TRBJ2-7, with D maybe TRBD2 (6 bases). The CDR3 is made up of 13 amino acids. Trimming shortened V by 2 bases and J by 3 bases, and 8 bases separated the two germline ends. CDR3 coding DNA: TGTGCCAGCAGTTTACGGAGGGACTACGAGCAGTACTTC. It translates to CASSLRRDYEQYF.

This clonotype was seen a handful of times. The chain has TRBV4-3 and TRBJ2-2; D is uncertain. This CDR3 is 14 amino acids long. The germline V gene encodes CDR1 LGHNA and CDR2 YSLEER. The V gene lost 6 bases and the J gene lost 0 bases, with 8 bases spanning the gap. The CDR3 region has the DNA TGCGCCAGCAGACAGTTAACGAACACCGGGGAGCTGTTTTTT. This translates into CASRQLTNTGELFF.

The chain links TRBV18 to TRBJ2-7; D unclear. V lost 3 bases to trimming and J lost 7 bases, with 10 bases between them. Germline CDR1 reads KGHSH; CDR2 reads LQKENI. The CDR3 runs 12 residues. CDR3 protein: CASSPSTREQYF. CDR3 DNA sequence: TGTGCCAGCTCACCCTCGACCCGGGAGCAGTACTTC.

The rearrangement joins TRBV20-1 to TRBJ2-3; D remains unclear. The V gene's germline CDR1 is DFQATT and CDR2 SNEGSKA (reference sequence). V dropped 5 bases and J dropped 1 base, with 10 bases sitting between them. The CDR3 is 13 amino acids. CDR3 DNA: TGCAGTGCTCCACGACTCGGCACAGATACGCAGTATTTT. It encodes CSAPRLGTDTQYF.

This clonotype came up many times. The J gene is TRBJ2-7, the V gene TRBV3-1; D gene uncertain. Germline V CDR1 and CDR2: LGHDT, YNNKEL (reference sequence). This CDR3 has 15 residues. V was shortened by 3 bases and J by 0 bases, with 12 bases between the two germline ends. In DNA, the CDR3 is TGTGCCAGCAGCCATCCGCACGGACCCTCCTACGAGCAGTACTTC. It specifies CASSHPHGPSYEQYF.